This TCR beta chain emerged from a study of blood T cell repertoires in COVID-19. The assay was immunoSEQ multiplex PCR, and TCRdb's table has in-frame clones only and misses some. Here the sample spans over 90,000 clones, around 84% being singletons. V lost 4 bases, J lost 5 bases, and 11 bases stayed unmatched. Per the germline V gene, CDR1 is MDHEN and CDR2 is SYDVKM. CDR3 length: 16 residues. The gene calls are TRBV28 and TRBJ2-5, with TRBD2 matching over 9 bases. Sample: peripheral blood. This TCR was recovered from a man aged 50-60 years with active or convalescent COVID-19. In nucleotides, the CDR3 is TGTGCCAGCAGTTCCCTTTGGCGGGGGGGCAATGAGACCCAGTACTTC. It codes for CASSSLWRGGNETQYF. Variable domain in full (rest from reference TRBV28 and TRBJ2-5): DVKVTQSSRYLVKRTGEKVFLECVQDMDHENMFWYRQDPGLGLRLIYFSYDVKMKEKGDIPEGYSVSREKKERFSLILESASTNQTSMYLCASSSLWRGGNETQYFGPGTRLLVL.